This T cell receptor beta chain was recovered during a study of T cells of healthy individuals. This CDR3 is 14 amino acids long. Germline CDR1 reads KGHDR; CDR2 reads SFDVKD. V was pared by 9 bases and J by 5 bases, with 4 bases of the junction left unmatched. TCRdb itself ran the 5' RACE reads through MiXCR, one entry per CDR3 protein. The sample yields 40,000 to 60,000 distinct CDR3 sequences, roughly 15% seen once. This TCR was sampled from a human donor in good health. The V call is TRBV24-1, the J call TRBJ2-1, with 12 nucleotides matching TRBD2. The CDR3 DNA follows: TGTGCCACCCAACTAGCGGGAGGAGACAATGAGCAGTTCTTC. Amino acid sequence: CATQLAGGDNEQFF.